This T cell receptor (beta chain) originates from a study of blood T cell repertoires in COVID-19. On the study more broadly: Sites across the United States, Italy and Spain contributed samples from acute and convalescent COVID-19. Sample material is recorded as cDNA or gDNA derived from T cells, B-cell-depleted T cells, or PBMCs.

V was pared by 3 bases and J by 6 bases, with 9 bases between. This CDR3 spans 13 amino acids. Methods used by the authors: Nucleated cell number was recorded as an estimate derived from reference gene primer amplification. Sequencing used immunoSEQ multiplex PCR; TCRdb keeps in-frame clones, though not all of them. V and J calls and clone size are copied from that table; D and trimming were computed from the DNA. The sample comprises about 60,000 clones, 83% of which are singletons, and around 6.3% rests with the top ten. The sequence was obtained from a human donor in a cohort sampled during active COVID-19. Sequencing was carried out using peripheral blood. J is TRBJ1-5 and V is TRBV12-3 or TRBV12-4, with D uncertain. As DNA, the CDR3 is TGTGCCAGCAGTTTGGAGCGTGGTCAGCCCCAGCATTTT. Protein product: CASSLERGQPQHF.